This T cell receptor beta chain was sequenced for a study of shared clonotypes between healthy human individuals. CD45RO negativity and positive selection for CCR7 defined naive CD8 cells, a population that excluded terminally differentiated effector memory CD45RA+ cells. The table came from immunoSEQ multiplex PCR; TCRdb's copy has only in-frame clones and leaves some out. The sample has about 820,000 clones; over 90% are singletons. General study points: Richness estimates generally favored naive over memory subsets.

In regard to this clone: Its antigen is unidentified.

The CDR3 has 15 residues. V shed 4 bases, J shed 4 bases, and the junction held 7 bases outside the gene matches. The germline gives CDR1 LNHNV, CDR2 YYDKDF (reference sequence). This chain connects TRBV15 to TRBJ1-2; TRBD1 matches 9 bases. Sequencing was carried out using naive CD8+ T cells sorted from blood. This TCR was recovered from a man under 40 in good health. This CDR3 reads CATSIRTGASYGYTF. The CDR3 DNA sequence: TGTGCCACCAGCATTAGGACAGGGGCTAGCTATGGCTACACCTTC.